This T cell receptor (beta chain) is from a study of blood T cell repertoires in COVID-19. The CDR3 is made up of 15 amino acids. CDR1 and CDR2 from the germline V gene are KGHSH and LQKENI. V gave up 0 bases and J gave up 2 bases, with 10 bases separating them. Here immunoSEQ multiplex PCR was the method, and the copy in TCRdb shows in-frame clones only, minus some. The sample shows some 170,000 clones, 85% to 95% of them seen only once. The sequence came from a woman aged 60-75 years with COVID-19, enrolled during active disease. Sequences were obtained from peripheral blood. V gene TRBV18 combines with J gene TRBJ2-5; perhaps TRBD2 as D (6 bases). The CDR3, as DNA: TGTGCCAGCTCACCACCGGAGGGGTGGCAAGAGACCCAGTACTTC. This sequence encodes CASSPPEGWQETQYF.